The 14 T cell receptor beta chains below all came from one sample that was sequenced in a study of shared clonotypes between healthy human individuals (dated by TCRdb to 2020 to 2021). Library preparation used the immunoSEQ multiplex PCR assay. TCRdb limited this immuneACCESS table to in-frame rearrangements with V and J called. A share of clones is missing; checked studies link under half to unresolved V genes, and the rest is unexplained. The sample profile shows more than 400,000 clones; 90% to 97% of them were found once. The ten largest clones take up 0.05% to 0.07% of the sample. Sequenced material: naive CD4+ T cells sorted from blood. What this sample's cell subset or site label stands for: CD45RA+ positively selected. These receptors came from a woman in her twenties or thirties in good health.

This clone turned up a few times. The rearrangement uses TRBV28 and TRBJ1-1; no definite D call. Trimming shortened V by 7 bases and J by 1 base, and 10 bases separated the two germline ends. CDR1 MDHEN and CDR2 SYDVKM come from the germline V gene. The CDR3 contains 13 residues. The CDR3: CASIAPRNTEAFF. Here the CDR3 DNA reads TGTGCCAGCATTGCACCGAGGAACACTGAAGCTTTCTTT.

This clone was seen only once. The chain recombines TRBV27 with TRBJ2-5; D remains unclear. Trimming removed 6 bases at V and 5 bases at J, with 13 bases between. This CDR3 is 13 amino acids long. The germline V gene encodes CDR1 MNHEY and CDR2 SMNVEV (reference sequence). This chain's CDR3 is CASSPPVRETQYF. As DNA, the CDR3 is TGTGCCAGCAGCCCCCCGGTCCGGGAGACCCAGTACTTC.

CDR3 bases: TGTGCCAGCAGTTACTGGTCCGGTGACTCTGGAAACACCATATATTTT. Residues: CASSYWSGDSGNTIYF. The chain recombines TRBV6-5 with TRBJ1-3; D is ambiguous. This CDR3 comprises 16 residues. Germline V gene data show CDR1 as MNHEY and CDR2 as SVGAGI. V dropped 1 base and J dropped 0 bases, with 10 bases sitting between them.

This clone showed up just once. This chain connects TRBV5-1 to TRBJ2-5; possibly TRBD1 or TRBD2 for D (5 bases each). The CDR3 is 16 amino acids. The germline CDR1 and CDR2 sequences are SGHRS and YFSETQ. With 0 bases removed from V and 3 bases from J, the gap between germline ends came to 15 bases. CDR3 in amino acids: CASSLVTGTAKETQYF. The DNA of the CDR3 is TGCGCCAGCAGCTTGGTCACCGGGACGGCGAAAGAGACCCAGTACTTC.

J is TRBJ2-2 and V is TRBV2; either TRBD1 or TRBD2 may supply D (5 bases each). This CDR3 comprises 13 residues. Trimming stripped 8 bases from V and 7 bases from J, with 14 bases between. Germline V gene data show CDR1 as SNHLY and CDR2 as FYNNEI. The CDR3 nucleotides read TGTGCCAGCGCCGGGACGGCGGACGGGGAGCTGTTTTTT. It encodes CASAGTADGELFF.

The chain links TRBV5-1 to TRBJ2-1; 7 bases align to TRBD2. Germline V gene sequence: CDR1 SGHRS, CDR2 YFSETQ. The trim removed 4 bases at V and 8 bases at J, leaving 12 bases unmatched. This CDR3 has 15 residues. DNA for the CDR3: TGCGCCAGCAGCACCGGGACTATACATAGCGATGAGCAGTTCTTC. It encodes CASSTGTIHSDEQFF.

The chain joins TRBV11-3 to TRBJ2-5; weak D call: TRBD2 (7 bases). This CDR3 region has 14 residues. V was cut by 5 bases and J by 4 bases, with 14 bases left in between. Per germline, CDR1 SGHNT and CDR2 YENEEA. The CDR3 sequence is CASSDRGGGETQYF. CDR3 coding DNA: TGTGCCAGCAGCGATAGGGGGGGTGGAGAGACCCAGTACTTC. The entire variable domain, with the rest obtained from reference TRBV11-3 and TRBJ2-5, is as follows: EAGVVQSPRYKIIEKKQPVAFWCNPISGHNTLYWYLQNLGQGPELLIRYENEEAVDDSQLPKDRFSAERLKGVDSTLKIQPAELGDSAVYLCASSDRGGGETQYFGPGTRLLVL.

This clone appeared once. A junction boundary mismatches the germline segment, possibly from a read error. The gene calls are TRBV4-2 and TRBJ2-7; 8 nucleotides align to TRBD2. The CDR3 runs 16 residues. Germline V gene lookup returns CDR1 LGHNA and CDR2 YNFKEQ. CDR3 sequence: CASSPGKRERSYERYF. The CDR3 nucleotides are TGTGCCAGCAGCCCCGGGAAGCGGGAGAGGTCCTACGAGCGGTACTTC.

The chain carries TRBV7-9 and TRBJ2-5; 7 bases match TRBD2. The CDR3 length is 17 residues. The V segment lost 5 bases and the J segment 0 bases; nucleotides outside the gene matches: 12. CDR1 is SEHNR and CDR2 is FQNEAQ in the germline V gene (reference sequence). The CDR3 reads CASSPPPILANQETQYF. In nucleotides, the CDR3 is TGTGCCAGCAGCCCGCCCCCTATACTAGCGAACCAAGAGACCCAGTACTTC.

This clone was recorded only once. The rearrangement links TRBV19 to TRBJ1-5, with 7 bases fitting TRBD1. CDR3 length equals 14 residues. CDR1 is LNHDA, CDR2 SQIVND, per germline (reference sequence). After removal of 4 bases from V and 7 bases from J, the junction contained 7 bases not matched to a gene. The CDR3, as DNA: TGTGCCAGTAGTACGCGACAGGGAGTCCAGCCCCAGCATTTT. It translates to CASSTRQGVQPQHF. Drawing the rest from reference TRBV19 and TRBJ1-5, the complete variable domain is DGGITQSPKYLFRKEGQNVTLSCEQNLNHDAMYWYRQDPGQGLRLIYYSQIVNDFQKGDIAEGYSVSREKKESFPLTVTSAQKNPTAFYLCASSTRQGVQPQHFGDGTRLSIL.

This chain links TRBV19 with TRBJ1-5; TRBD1 aligns across 9 bases. With 5 bases clipped from V and 6 bases from J, the junction kept 2 bases outside the gene matches. This CDR3 spans 13 amino acids. From germline, CDR1 is LNHDA and CDR2 SQIVND (reference sequence). The CDR3 coding sequence is TGTGCCAGTAGTGTACAGGGGGCTCAGCCCCAGCATTTT. Its protein is CASSVQGAQPQHF.

Here the CDR3 DNA reads TGTGCCAGCAGTTTCACAGGGGCCAACTATGGCTACACCTTC. This gives the protein CASSFTGANYGYTF. The rearrangement links TRBV28 to TRBJ1-2; TRBD1 matches 7 bases. The CDR3 is 14 amino acids. Per germline, CDR1 MDHEN and CDR2 SYDVKM. V was pared by 3 bases and J by 2 bases, with 3 bases of the junction left unmatched.

The genes are TRBV6-1 and TRBJ1-4; 9 bases line up with TRBD1. Germline lookup yields CDR1 MNHNS and CDR2 SASEGT. The V segment lost 7 bases and the J segment 7 bases; nucleotides outside the gene matches: 7. This CDR3 has 14 residues. The CDR3 DNA reads as TGTGCCAGCACCTTGACAGGGGGTGTTGAAAAACTGTTTTTT. Encoded protein: CASTLTGGVEKLFF.

CDR3 amino acids: CASAASDYNEQFF. The CDR3 DNA reads TGTGCTAGTGCGGCTAGCGACTACAATGAGCAGTTCTTC. The V call is TRBV12-5, the J call TRBJ2-1; D may be TRBD2 (6 bases). Germline values: CDR1 LGHNT, CDR2 FRNRAP. V lost 7 bases and J 3 bases, leaving 10 bases between the germline ends. The CDR3 has 13 amino acids.